This T cell receptor (beta chain) derives from a study of blood T cell repertoires in COVID-19. This CDR3 spans 14 amino acids. The germline CDR1 and CDR2 sequences are GTSNPN and SVGIG (reference sequence). V lost 1 base, J lost 0 bases, and 9 bases lay in between. The assay was immunoSEQ multiplex PCR, and TCRdb's table has in-frame clones only and misses some. The sample carries about 190,000 clones, about 88% recorded once. V usage is TRBV30 and J usage is TRBJ1-2; D perhaps matches TRBD1 (6 bases). The specimen was peripheral blood. The receptor was derived from a man aged 30 to 45 with acute or convalescent COVID-19. CDR3 loop: CAWSEGQPNYGYTF. Written as DNA, the CDR3 is TGTGCCTGGAGTGAAGGACAGCCTAACTATGGCTACACCTTC.